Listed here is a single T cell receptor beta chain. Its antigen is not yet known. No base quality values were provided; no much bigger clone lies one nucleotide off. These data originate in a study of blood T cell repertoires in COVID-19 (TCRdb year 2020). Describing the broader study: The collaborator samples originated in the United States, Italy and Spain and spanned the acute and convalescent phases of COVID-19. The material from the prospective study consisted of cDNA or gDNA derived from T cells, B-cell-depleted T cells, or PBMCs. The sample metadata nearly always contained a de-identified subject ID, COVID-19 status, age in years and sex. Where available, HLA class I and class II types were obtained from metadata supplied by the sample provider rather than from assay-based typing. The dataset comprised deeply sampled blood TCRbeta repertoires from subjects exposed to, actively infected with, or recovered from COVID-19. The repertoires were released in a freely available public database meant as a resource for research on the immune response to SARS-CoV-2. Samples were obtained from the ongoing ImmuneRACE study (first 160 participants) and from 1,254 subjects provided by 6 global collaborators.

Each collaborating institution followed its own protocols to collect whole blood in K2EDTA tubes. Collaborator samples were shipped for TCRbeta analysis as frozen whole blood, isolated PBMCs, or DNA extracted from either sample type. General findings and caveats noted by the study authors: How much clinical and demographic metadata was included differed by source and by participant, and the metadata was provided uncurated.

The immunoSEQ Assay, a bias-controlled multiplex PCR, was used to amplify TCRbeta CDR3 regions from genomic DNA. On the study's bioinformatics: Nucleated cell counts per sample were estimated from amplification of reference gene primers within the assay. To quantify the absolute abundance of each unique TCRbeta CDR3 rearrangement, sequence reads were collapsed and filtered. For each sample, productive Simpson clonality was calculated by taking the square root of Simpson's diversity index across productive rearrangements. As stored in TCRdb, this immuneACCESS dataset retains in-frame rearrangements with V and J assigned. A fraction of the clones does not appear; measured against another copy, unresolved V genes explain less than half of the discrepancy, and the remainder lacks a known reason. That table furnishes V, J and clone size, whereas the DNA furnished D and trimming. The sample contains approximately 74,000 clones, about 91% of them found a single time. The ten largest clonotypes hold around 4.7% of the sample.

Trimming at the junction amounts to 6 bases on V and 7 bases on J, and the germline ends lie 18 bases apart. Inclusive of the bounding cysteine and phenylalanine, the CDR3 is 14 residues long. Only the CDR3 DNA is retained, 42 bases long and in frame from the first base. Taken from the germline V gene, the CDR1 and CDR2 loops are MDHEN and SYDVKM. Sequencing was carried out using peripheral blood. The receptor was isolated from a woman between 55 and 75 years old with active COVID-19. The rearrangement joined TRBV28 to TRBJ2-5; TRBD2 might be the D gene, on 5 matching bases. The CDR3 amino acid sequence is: CASREDSLGRTQYF. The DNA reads TGTGCCAGCAGAGAGGACTCTCTGGGTCGGACCCAGTACTTC.